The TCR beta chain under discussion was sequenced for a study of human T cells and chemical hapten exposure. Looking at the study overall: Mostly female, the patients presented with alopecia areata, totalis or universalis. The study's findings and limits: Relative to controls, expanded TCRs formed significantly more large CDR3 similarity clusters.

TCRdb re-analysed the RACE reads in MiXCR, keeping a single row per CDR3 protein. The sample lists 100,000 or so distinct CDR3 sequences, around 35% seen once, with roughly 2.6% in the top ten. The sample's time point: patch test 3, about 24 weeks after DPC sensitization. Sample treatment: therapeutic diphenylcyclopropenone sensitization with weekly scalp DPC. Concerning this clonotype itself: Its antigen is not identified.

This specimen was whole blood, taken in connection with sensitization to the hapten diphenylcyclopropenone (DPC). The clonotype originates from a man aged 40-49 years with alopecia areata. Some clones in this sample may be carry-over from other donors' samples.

Here the CDR3 reads CASRPGLAGEKTQYF. The CDR3 region has the DNA TGTGCCAGCAGGCCCGGACTAGCGGGAGAAAAGACCCAGTACTTC. The chain has TRBV2 and TRBJ2-5; 13 bases line up with TRBD2. Germline-derived CDR1 and CDR2 are SNHLY and FYNNEI. The CDR3 is 15 amino acids. Trimming took 6 bases from V and 6 from J; bases not matched to a gene: 7.